Reported below is one T cell receptor beta chain. Its antigen is currently not known. There are no base qualities to consult, and no much larger clone falls within one base. This sample is part of a study of quantifying T cell responses using KT2 cells (dated by TCRdb to about 2017). Regarding the research as a whole: RNA was DNase-treated and reverse transcribed with TCR alpha and beta constant-region primers, mostly using SuperScript III. Under optimum conditions, the efficiency of the T4 ligation step was estimated to be more than 9.5%. To avoid over-amplification, PCR2 was carried out as a SYBR Green qPCR and halted once a predetermined fluorescence threshold was reached.

Known numbers of KT2, a T cell clone whose TCR had been sequenced previously, were spiked into unfractionated PBMC to test the sensitivity and accuracy of the pipeline. A range of KT2-to-PBMC ratios was produced by mixing KT2 cells with a fixed number of PBMC. What the study reported, not specific to this receptor: Detection of KT2 sequences showed saturation at very high KT2 spike-in numbers. Counts of KT2 alpha and beta sequences scaled linearly with input KT2 cell number over several orders of magnitude. This TCR sequencing study did not compare the pipeline side by side with other TCR sequencing techniques. KT2 sequences were still detected at the lowest spike-in tested, roughly one KT2 cell per 100,000 PBMC.

Taken from cysteine to phenylalanine, the CDR3 has 15 residues. CDR3 DNA is the only sequence kept; it has 45 bases, read in frame from the first base. Trimming accounts for 5 bases at V and 5 bases at J, while the number of junction bases matched to no gene is 6. CDR1 SGHTA and CDR2 FQGTGA were looked up in the germline V gene. Libraries were constructed by UMI-ligation and nested PCR. A single-stranded oligonucleotide carrying the Illumina SP2 sequence and a UMI was ligated to the cDNA 3' end using T4 RNA ligase 1. PCR1 used roughly 4 cycles (98 degrees C 15 s, 69 degrees C 30 s, 72 degrees C 40 s), and the beta primer was an equimolar mix of RC1.1 and RC1.2 that covered TRBC1 and TRBC2. From PCR2 onward, TCR alpha and beta chains were processed separately, and sample indices and Illumina adaptors were added. Placed after an 8-base spacer, the UMI was made up of 12 random nucleotides arranged as two hexamers with a spacer between them. Libraries were sequenced on an Illumina MiSeq with v2 2x251 paired-end chemistry, typically about twelve samples per run. To boost diversity, each sequencing library was supplemented with PhiX DNA at about 5-7%. As for how the authors treated the data: Raw reads were converted to FASTQ with bcl2fastq and were demultiplexed by dual indices with Demultiplexor. Decombinator assigned V and J genes by tag matching, allowing a single base-pair mismatch. UMIs were used by Collapsinator to correct both sequencing errors and frequency errors caused by PCR heterogeneity. CDR3Translator turned Decombinator identifiers into nucleotide sequence, translated that sequence into amino acids, and pulled out the CDR3 based on C- and N-terminal motifs. Each distinct KT2 TCR was counted as one cluster of KT2 sequences that shared a single unique molecular identifier. TCRdb ran its own pipeline on the public reads, namely fastp trimming at Q25 and MiXCR clone calling, and kept in-frame beta chains. Each CDR3 protein appears once, grouped with its most common genes and DNA. TCRdb assigned the V and J calls; the authors' analysis was not used. For this sample the table gives 25,000 to 35,000 distinct CDR3 sequences, of which about a tenth were detected only once. The top ten hold around a tenth of the sample.

The sequence derives from a human donor. In this chain, TRBV7-3 is recombined with TRBJ1-5; 10 bases in between match TRBD1. The sequencing sample was made of PBMCs spiked with cells of the T cell clone KT2. The CDR3 region has the sequence CASSPTGGSDQPQHF. The bases read TGTGCCAGCAGCCCGACAGGGGGCTCGGATCAGCCCCAGCATTTT.